These 5 T cell receptor beta chains were all obtained from the same sample, sequenced in a study of identical twins. Via MiXCR, TCRdb re-called the 5' RACE reads, giving one row per CDR3 protein. In the table there are roughly 630,000 distinct CDR3 sequences, about 7.6% of which are singletons. The sample was also linked to a second study, of yellow fever vaccine responses in identical twins.

Sequenced material: PBMCs. These receptors all come from a young woman in good health.

This clonotype has a handful of counts. This sequence joins TRBV29-1 and TRBJ2-1; D tentatively reads TRBD1 or TRBD2 (6 bases each). Trimming removed 1 base at V and 1 base at J, with 14 bases between. The CDR3 consists of 16 residues. The germline gives CDR1 SQVTM, CDR2 ANQGSEA. The CDR3, as DNA: TGCAGCGTTGAAGGGGTCCGGGGGCGATCCTACAATGAGCAGTTCTTC. Translating it yields CSVEGVRGRSYNEQFF.

There are a few counts of this clonotype. This rearrangement joins TRBV11-2 to TRBJ2-1, with 16 bases identical to TRBD2. With 0 bases clipped from V and 6 bases from J, the junction kept 8 bases outside the gene matches. There are 19 residues in the CDR3. Germline V gene sequence: CDR1 SGHAT, CDR2 FQNNGV. For the CDR3, the DNA is TGTGCCAGCAGCTTAGATGGGACTAGCGGGAGGGCAGGGGGCAATGAGCAGTTCTTC. Encoded protein: CASSLDGTSGRAGGNEQFF.

The chain is built from TRBV27 and TRBJ1-2; D perhaps matches TRBD1 (6 bases). Germline lookup yields CDR1 MNHEY and CDR2 SMNVEV (reference sequence). The CDR3 consists of 15 residues. V dropped 5 bases and J dropped 1 base, with 14 bases sitting between them. The CDR3 is CASSTGQRINYGYTF. In nucleotides, the CDR3 is TGTGCCAGCAGTACTGGACAGCGGATTAACTATGGCTACACCTTC.

This clonotype was counted a few times. The chain carries TRBV6-1 and TRBJ1-4; D gene ambiguous. V shed 6 bases and J shed 0 bases, with 11 bases lying between them. CDR1 is MNHNS and CDR2 is SASEGT in the germline V gene. This CDR3 is built from 15 residues. This CDR3 is CASRIVPSTNEKLFF. The CDR3 DNA reads TGTGCCAGCAGAATTGTCCCATCAACTAATGAAAAACTGTTTTTT.

This clonotype was seen many times. The chain employs TRBV12-3 or TRBV12-4 and TRBJ2-1, with no clear D. The CDR3 runs to 15 residues. V lost 4 bases and J lost 0, with 10 bases in between. The CDR3 region is CASSWWVSSYNEQFF. DNA for the CDR3: TGTGCCAGCAGTTGGTGGGTAAGCTCCTACAATGAGCAGTTCTTC.